This TCR beta chain was recovered during a study of response to subunit inactivated influenza vaccine. Findings and caveats of the study: Few new T cells, the authors suggested, are recruited by each seasonal influenza vaccination.

Only a few counts were recorded for this clonotype. Its antigen is not identified. The V segment lost 4 bases and the J segment 6 bases; nucleotides outside the gene matches: 5. This CDR3 comprises 13 residues. Germline V lookup: CDR1 SGHDT, CDR2 YYEEEE. MiXCR was run by TCRdb on the RT-PCR reads, yielding one entry per CDR3 protein. In the table there are around 490,000 distinct CDR3 sequences, 7.6% of which are singletons. This sequence originates from a man between 50 and 70 years old who received an inactivated influenza vaccine. This material consisted of PBMCs from blood, taken approximately 25 months after vaccination. The chain carries TRBV5-6 and TRBJ2-3; 7 bases line up with TRBD2. CDR3 DNA: TGTGCCAGCAGCCTGGGGGGGGACGATACGCAGTATTTT. Translated: CASSLGGDDTQYF. Supplemented by reference TRBV5-6 and TRBJ2-3, the full variable domain reads DAGVTQSPTHLIKTRGQQVTLRCSPKSGHDTVSWYQQALGQGPQFIFQYYEEEERQRGNFPDRFSGHQFPNYSSELNVNALLLGDSALYLCASSLGGDDTQYFGPGTRLTVL.